Listed below are T cell receptor beta chains from one sample, sequenced in a study of OX40 agonist ivuxolimab in advanced cancers. Profiled with immunoSEQ multiplex PCR; TCRdb holds only in-frame clones, not every one. The table lists tens of thousands of clones, roughly 85% of them singletons. The material sequenced was CD4+ or CD8+ T cells sorted from blood, taken in a trial of the OX40 agonist ivuxolimab. The source of these receptors is an adult with an advanced solid tumor such as melanoma, head and neck, liver or kidney cancer. CDR3s include the opening cysteine and the closing phenylalanine or tryptophan. D genes are given only for firm matches. Clone sizes are given selectively: once, few, many, or a class where the clone is expanded.

size,D,length,V,J,DNA,CDR3
-,TRBD1,16,TRBV28,TRBJ1-3,TGTGCCAGCAGTTCCTCCGGGACAGGGGATGGAAACACCATATATTTT,CASSSSGTGDGNTIYF
-,-,15,TRBV11-3,TRBJ2-2,TGTGCCAGCAGCTTAGGGGGGCGAGTCACCGGGGAGCTGTTTTTT,CASSLGGRVTGELFF
many,TRBD1,13,TRBV5-1,TRBJ1-4,TGCGCCAGCAGCCAGGGACAGGGTGGAAAACTGTTTTTT,CASSQGQGGKLFF
-,TRBD1,15,TRBV6-5,TRBJ1-2,TGTGCCAGCAGTTACTCCGACCGGACAGGTCGCGGCTACACCTTC,CASSYSDRTGRGYTF
-,-,11,TRBV5-4,TRBJ2-7,TGTGCCAGCAGCTCCTTTTACGAGCAGTACTTC,CASSSFYEQYF
-,-,14,TRBV28,TRBJ2-3,TGTGCCAGCAAATCGGGGGAGAGCACAGATACGCAGTATTTT,CASKSGESTDTQYF
-,-,13,TRBV11-3,TRBJ2-1,TGTGCCAGCAGCTCGCCGCGTTGGGATGAGCAGTTCTTC,CASSSPRWDEQFF
few,TRBD1,14,TRBV7-6,TRBJ2-7,TGTGCCAGCAAAAGGGACAGGGCCTCCTACGAGCAGTACTTC,CASKRDRASYEQYF
-,-,12,TRBV2,TRBJ2-7,TGTGCCAGCAGGGTCGGATCCTACGAGCAGTACTTC,CASRVGSYEQYF
-,-,15,TRBV5-4,TRBJ2-1,TGTGCCATCGCCGGCGGGCTAGATTCCTACAATGAGCAGTTCTTC,CAIAGGLDSYNEQFF
-,-,12,TRBV7-6,TRBJ2-7,TGTGCCAGCAGCTCAAGCTCCTACGAGCAGTACTTC,CASSSSSYEQYF
-,TRBD2,17,TRBV4-2,TRBJ2-5,TGTGCCAGCAGCCCCGGTGGGACTAGCGGGGGGCAAGAGACCCAGTACTTC,CASSPGGTSGGQETQYF
-,-,15,TRBV28,TRBJ1-5,TGTGCCAGCAGGGGCCAGGGCGCCAGCAATCAGCCCCAGCATTTT,CASRGQGASNQPQHF
-,-,15,TRBV4-2,TRBJ1-6,TGTGCCAGCAGCCAACAGACGGTGGGTAATTCACCCCTCCACTTT,CASSQQTVGNSPLHF
-,-,14,TRBV7-2,TRBJ1-5,TGTGCCAGCAGCTTGGGGCAGAGCAATCAGCCCCAGCATTTT,CASSLGQSNQPQHF
-,TRBD2,14,TRBV2,TRBJ2-5,TGTGCCAGCAAGTCGCCTAGCGGGGGTGAGACCCAGTACTTC,CASKSPSGGETQYF
few,-,16,TRBV30,TRBJ1-1,TGTGCCTGGATTATACTCCCGGGCGCCTCAAACACTGAAGCTTTCTTT,CAWIILPGASNTEAFF
once,TRBD1,16,TRBV6-5,TRBJ1-4,TGTGCCAGCAGTTTCCTAAGGACAGGCGGACTTGAAAAACTGTTTTTT,CASSFLRTGGLEKLFF
-,-,13,TRBV4-1,TRBJ2-7,TGCGCCAGCAGCCAAGAATCGGGCTACGAGCAGTACTTC,CASSQESGYEQYF
once,-,13,TRBV5-1,TRBJ2-2,TGCGCCAGTAAATACAGGGACACCGGGGAGCTGTTTTTT,CASKYRDTGELFF
once,TRBD1,17,TRBV7-6,TRBJ1-6,TGTGCCAGCAGCTTAGAATCGGGACAGGTTAACAATTCACCCCTCCACTTT,CASSLESGQVNNSPLHF
-,TRBD2,16,TRBV2,TRBJ2-5,TGTGCCAGCAATCCTAGCGGGGGGGCTCTTAAAGAGACCCAGTACTTC,CASNPSGGALKETQYF
-,-,16,TRBV5-8,TRBJ2-2,TGTGCCAGCAGCTTGGGGGCATCTGGGGAAGCCGGGGAGCTGTTTTTT,CASSLGASGEAGELFF
-,-,16,TRBV11-3,TRBJ2-7,TGTGCCAGCAGCCCGGGGGGACACCAAGCAACTTACGAGCAGTACTTC,CASSPGGHQATYEQYF
-,TRBD1,15,TRBV5-8,TRBJ2-3,TGTGCCAGCAGCTCCCGACAGGGGTCGACAGATACGCAGTATTTT,CASSSRQGSTDTQYF
-,TRBD1,16,TRBV18,TRBJ2-3,TGTGCCAGCTCAACATACAGGGGGGAGAGCACAGATACGCAGTATTTT,CASSTYRGESTDTQYF
-,-,14,TRBV7-3,TRBJ2-5,TGTGCCAGCAGCTTGGGACCTACGCAAGAGACCCAGTACTTC,CASSLGPTQETQYF
-,-,14,TRBV28,TRBJ1-1,TGTGCCAGCAAAACAGGTGGGGGAAGGGCTGAAGCTTTCTTT,CASKTGGGRAEAFF
-,TRBD1,13,TRBV28,TRBJ1-1,TGTGCCAGCAGGACAGGGGTGGAATCTGAAGCTTTCTTT,CASRTGVESEAFF
-,-,15,TRBV6-6,TRBJ1-5,TGTGCCAGCAGTTCGCTGGGGGTCAGCAATCAGCCCCAGCATTTT,CASSSLGVSNQPQHF
-,TRBD1,15,TRBV7-2,TRBJ1-2,TGTGCCAGCAGCCAAGCCCCGGGACAGGGGGAAGGCTACACCTTC,CASSQAPGQGEGYTF
-,-,17,TRBV28,TRBJ2-2,TGTGCCAGCAGTGCCCCCGGGACCGACTGGTTTGGCGGGGAGCTGTTTTTT,CASSAPGTDWFGGELFF
-,-,14,TRBV6-6,TRBJ1-6,TGTGCCAGCAGTTATGAAGGGGCGAGTTCACCCCTCCACTTT,CASSYEGASSPLHF
-,TRBD1,13,TRBV18,TRBJ1-5,TGTGCCAGCAGACAGGGGGTGGAACAGCCCCAGCATTTT,CASRQGVEQPQHF
-,TRBD1,14,TRBV19,TRBJ1-5,TGTGCCAGCGCCGGGACAGGGGGAGAACAGCCCCAGCATTTT,CASAGTGGEQPQHF
-,-,15,TRBV15,TRBJ2-5,TGTGCCACCAGCAGAGATAACGGGGGAGAAGAGACCCAGTACTTC,CATSRDNGGEETQYF
-,-,14,TRBV7-9,TRBJ1-4,TGTGCCAGCAGCTTTTTTGGGGGAAGTGAAAAACTGTTTTTT,CASSFFGGSEKLFF
-,TRBD2,17,TRBV19,TRBJ2-2,TGTGCCACCACACTGACTAGCGGGGCGGCAGCCACCGGGGAGCTGTTTTTT,CATTLTSGAAATGELFF
-,-,15,TRBV6-5,TRBJ2-7,TGTGCCAGCAGTTACTCGACAGGCCTAACCTACGAGCAGTACTTC,CASSYSTGLTYEQYF
-,-,15,TRBV19,TRBJ2-2,TGTGCCAGTAGTATAGGTGCGGTTCGGGCCGGGGAGCTGTTTTTT,CASSIGAVRAGELFF
-,-,16,TRBV7-3,TRBJ2-2,TGTGCCAGCAGCCCAACTAGAAATTCGAACACCGGGGAGCTGTTTTTT,CASSPTRNSNTGELFF
-,-,16,TRBV5-4,TRBJ2-2,TGTGCCAGCAGCTTGCCCGTCGGGGGGAACACCGGGGAGCTGTTTTTT,CASSLPVGGNTGELFF
-,TRBD1,14,TRBV5-1,TRBJ1-1,TGCGCCAGCAGGCCGGCAGGGGGGAACACTGAAGCTTTCTTT,CASRPAGGNTEAFF
-,TRBD1,14,TRBV5-6,TRBJ1-6,TGTGCCAGCAGAAGACTGGACAGGGACTCACCCCTCCACTTT,CASRRLDRDSPLHF
-,TRBD1,16,TRBV7-8,TRBJ2-3,TGTGCCAGCAGCTTCCGGGACAGGGGTCTAACAGATACGCAGTATTTT,CASSFRDRGLTDTQYF
-,-,12,TRBV5-1,TRBJ1-2,TGCGCCAGCAGCTTCGAATGGGGAGGCTACACCTTC,CASSFEWGGYTF
-,TRBD2,18,TRBV4-1,TRBJ2-2,TGCGCCAGCAGCCTTCCTGGCCCCGGGACTAGTTTCGCCGGGGAGCTGTTTTTT,CASSLPGPGTSFAGELFF
-,-,15,TRBV5-1,TRBJ2-5,TGCGCCAGCAGCTTGGCCAGGGACTCCCGGCAGACCCAGTACTTC,CASSLARDSRQTQYF
-,-,15,TRBV9,TRBJ1-1,TGTGCCAGCAGCGGGGAGGGACTTATGAACACTGAAGCTTTCTTT,CASSGEGLMNTEAFF
-,TRBD2,15,TRBV30,TRBJ2-1,TGTGCCTGGAATCCGGGACTAGCGGGGTCCGTTGAGCAGTTCTTC,CAWNPGLAGSVEQFF
few,-,14,TRBV4-2,TRBJ1-1,TGTGCCAGCAGCCATGAGGTCACGAACACTGAAGCTTTCTTT,CASSHEVTNTEAFF
-,TRBD1,13,TRBV6-5,TRBJ2-3,TGTGCCAGCAGTTTCAGACAGGGAGATACGCAGTATTTT,CASSFRQGDTQYF
-,TRBD1,16,TRBV28,TRBJ1-5,TGTGCCAGCAGTTTAGCCGGACAGGGGATAAATCAGCCCCAGCATTTT,CASSLAGQGINQPQHF
-,TRBD1,14,TRBV7-2,TRBJ1-3,TGTGCCAGCAGACGGGACAGCTCTGGAAACACCATATATTTT,CASRRDSSGNTIYF